What follows are 10 T cell receptor beta chains derived from one specimen sequenced in a study of patients and donors after allogeneic stem cell transplantation (dated by TCRdb to 2018 to 2021). Library preparation was by RT-PCR. The sequencer was a NextSeq 550. TCRdb cleaned the public reads at Q25 with fastp, built clones with MiXCR and kept in-frame beta chains. CDR3 protein duplicates are merged, each entry listing the most common genes and DNA. For this sample the table gives under 200,000 distinct CDR3 sequences, of which around 28% were detected only once. Roughly 3.2% of the sample comes from the top ten. The specimen was blood, either unsorted or a sorted T cell fraction (not recorded which). The receptors shown here come from a human donor who was either an allogeneic HSCT recipient or a stem cell or donor lymphocyte infusion donor (not recorded which). It is not recorded whose cells these are; they may come from a transplant donor.

The chain uses TRBV27 and TRBJ2-7; 13 bases match TRBD2. CDR1 and CDR2 from the germline V gene are MNHEY and SMNVEV (reference sequence). The CDR3 has 15 residues. The J segment lost 3 bases and the V segment lost 5 bases, leaving 4 bases of the junction unmatched. The CDR3 DNA reads as TGTGCCAGCAGTAGGGGACTAGCGGGGATCTACGAGCAGTACTTC. Its translation: CASSRGLAGIYEQYF.

The chain couples TRBV9 to TRBJ2-1; D gene unclear. Between the trimmed V and J ends, which lost 0 bases and 3 bases, there was a span of 4 bases. The CDR3 contains 13 residues. Germline V gene data show CDR1 as SGDLS and CDR2 as YYNGEE. The CDR3 DNA reads as TGTGCCAGCAGCGTAGGCCGCTACAATGAGCAGTTCTTC. Protein product: CASSVGRYNEQFF.

This clonotype appeared a few times. V and J are TRBV7-9 and TRBJ1-5; D gene ambiguous. CDR1 and CDR2 (germline): SEHNR, FQNEAQ (reference sequence). The CDR3 sequence is 13 residues long. V was clipped by 5 bases and J by 5 bases, with 10 bases between them. The CDR3 spells CASSHDIDQPQHF. The DNA of the CDR3 is TGTGCCAGCAGCCACGACATTGATCAGCCCCAGCATTTT. Using reference TRBV7-9 and TRBJ1-5 for the parts outside the CDR3, the full variable domain is DTGVSQNPRHKITKRGQNVTFRCDPISEHNRLYWYRQTLGQGPEFLTYFQNEAQLEKSRLLSDRFSAERPKGSFSTLEIQRTEQGDSAMYLCASSHDIDQPQHFGDGTRLSIL.

This clonotype was observed a single time. The chain links TRBV7-9 to TRBJ2-7; no firm D call. Trimming removed 5 bases from V and 3 bases from J, with 17 bases in between. CDR1 and CDR2 (germline): SEHNR, FQNEAQ (reference sequence). There are 15 residues in the CDR3. CDR3 region: CASSPQVGPVYEQYF. CDR3 DNA sequence: TGTGCCAGCAGCCCTCAGGTAGGGCCCGTCTACGAGCAGTACTTC. The variable domain in full, with the rest retrieved from reference TRBV7-9 and TRBJ2-7, is DTGVSQNPRHKITKRGQNVTFRCDPISEHNRLYWYRQTLGQGPEFLTYFQNEAQLEKSRLLSDRFSAERPKGSFSTLEIQRTEQGDSAMYLCASSPQVGPVYEQYFGPGTRLTVT.

This chain uses TRBV4-2 with TRBJ2-5; D is uncertain. Germline CDR1 reads LGHNA; CDR2 reads YNFKEQ. Trimming cost V 2 bases and J 4 bases, with 5 bases left between them. The CDR3 is 12 residues long. The CDR3 spells CASSQHTETQYF. The DNA for the CDR3 is TGTGCCAGCAGCCAACACACAGAGACCCAGTACTTC.

This clonotype was observed a handful of times. The genes are TRBV7-9 and TRBJ1-1; D gene uncertain. This CDR3 comprises 13 residues. The germline V gene encodes CDR1 SEHNR and CDR2 FQNEAQ (reference sequence). V shed 6 bases and J shed 2 bases, with 10 bases lying between them. The CDR3 spells CASSLVKNTEAFF. CDR3 sequence (DNA): TGTGCCAGCAGTCTAGTTAAAAACACTGAAGCTTTCTTT. Looking up the rest from reference TRBV7-9 and TRBJ1-1 gives the full variable domain: DTGVSQNPRHKITKRGQNVTFRCDPISEHNRLYWYRQTLGQGPEFLTYFQNEAQLEKSRLLSDRFSAERPKGSFSTLEIQRTEQGDSAMYLCASSLVKNTEAFFGQGTRLTVV.

The gene calls are TRBV25-1 and TRBJ2-2; D is undetermined. The CDR3 sequence is 18 residues long. Trimming shortened V by 0 bases and J by 2 bases, and 16 bases separated the two germline ends. Per the germline V gene, CDR1 is MGHDK and CDR2 is SYGVNS. CDR3 sequence: CASSEYFPLPFNTGELFF. CDR3 nucleotide sequence: TGTGCCAGCAGTGAATATTTCCCACTCCCTTTCAACACCGGGGAGCTGTTTTTT.

The V gene is TRBV7-8, the J gene TRBJ1-4, with D maybe TRBD1 (5 bases). CDR3 length: 13 amino acids. Trimming took off 5 bases at V and 8 bases at J, with 12 bases between the two ends. CDR1 and CDR2 from the germline V gene are SGHVS and FQNEAQ. CDR3 nucleotides: TGTGCCAGCAGCCCTCGAGAGGGGGAAAAACTGTTTTTT. Translating it yields CASSPREGEKLFF.

This chain joins TRBV9 and TRBJ2-4, with D perhaps being TRBD1 or TRBD2 (5 bases each). The V end was cut by 0 bases, the J end by 8 bases, with 12 bases between. Germline V gene sequence: CDR1 SGDLS, CDR2 YYNGEE. The CDR3 is 14 amino acids. The CDR3 region is CASSVGNLGDIQYF. The CDR3 nucleotides read TGTGCCAGCAGCGTAGGAAACCTGGGGGACATTCAGTACTTC.

A few counts support this clonotype. The chain couples TRBV15 to TRBJ2-1; 9 positions match TRBD2. Germline V lookup: CDR1 LNHNV, CDR2 YYDKDF (reference sequence). With V trimmed by 1 base and J by 3 bases, 13 bases remained unmatched. The CDR3 consists of 19 residues. CDR3 residues: CATSRAVASGIGVYNEQFF. CDR3 nucleotide sequence: TGTGCCACCAGCAGAGCGGTGGCTAGCGGGATCGGGGTCTACAATGAGCAGTTCTTC.